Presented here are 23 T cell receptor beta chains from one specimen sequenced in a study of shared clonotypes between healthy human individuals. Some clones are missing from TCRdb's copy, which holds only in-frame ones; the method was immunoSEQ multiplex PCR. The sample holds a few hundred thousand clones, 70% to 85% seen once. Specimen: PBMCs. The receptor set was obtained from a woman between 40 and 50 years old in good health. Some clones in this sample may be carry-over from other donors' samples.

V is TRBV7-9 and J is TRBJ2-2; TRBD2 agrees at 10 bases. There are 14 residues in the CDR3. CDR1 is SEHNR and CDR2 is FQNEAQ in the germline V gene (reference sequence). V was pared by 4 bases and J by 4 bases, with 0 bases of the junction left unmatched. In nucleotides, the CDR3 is TGTGCCAGCAGCTCTAGCGGGAGCACCGGGGAGCTGTTTTTT. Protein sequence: CASSSSGSTGELFF.

For the CDR3, the DNA is TGTGCCAGCAGTTCCCTAAGACCCTCCCTGAGCACAGATACGCAGTATTTT. This gives the protein CASSSLRPSLSTDTQYF. V gene TRBV27 combines with J gene TRBJ2-3; D unclear. The germline V and J ends were trimmed by 4 bases and 0 bases, with 17 bases remaining between them. There are 17 residues in the CDR3. Germline V gives CDR1 MNHEY, CDR2 SMNVEV (reference sequence).

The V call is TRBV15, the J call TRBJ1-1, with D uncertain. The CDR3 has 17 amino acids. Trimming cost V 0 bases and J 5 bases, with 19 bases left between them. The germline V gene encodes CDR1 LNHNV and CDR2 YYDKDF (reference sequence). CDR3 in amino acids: CATSREVGSLQTTEAFF. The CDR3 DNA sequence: TGTGCCACCAGCAGAGAAGTGGGGTCCCTCCAGACTACTGAAGCTTTCTTT.

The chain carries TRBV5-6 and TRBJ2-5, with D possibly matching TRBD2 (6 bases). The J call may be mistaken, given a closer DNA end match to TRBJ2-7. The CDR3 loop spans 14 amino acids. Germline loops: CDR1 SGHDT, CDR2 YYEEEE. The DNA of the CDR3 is TGTGCCAGCAGCACCGGGACTGGCGCCTACGAGCAGTACTTC. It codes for CASSTGTGAYEQYF.

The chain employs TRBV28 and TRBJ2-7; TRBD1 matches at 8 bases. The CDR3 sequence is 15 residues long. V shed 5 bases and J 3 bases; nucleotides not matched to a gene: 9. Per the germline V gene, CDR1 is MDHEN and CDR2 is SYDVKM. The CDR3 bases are TGTGCCAGCAGTACTCTCCGGGACAGGCTCTACGAGCAGTACTTC. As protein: CASSTLRDRLYEQYF. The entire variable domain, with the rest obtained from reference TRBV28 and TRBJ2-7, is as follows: DVKVTQSSRYLVKRTGEKVFLECVQDMDHENMFWYRQDPGLGLRLIYFSYDVKMKEKGDIPEGYSVSREKKERFSLILESASTNQTSMYLCASSTLRDRLYEQYFGPGTRLTVT.

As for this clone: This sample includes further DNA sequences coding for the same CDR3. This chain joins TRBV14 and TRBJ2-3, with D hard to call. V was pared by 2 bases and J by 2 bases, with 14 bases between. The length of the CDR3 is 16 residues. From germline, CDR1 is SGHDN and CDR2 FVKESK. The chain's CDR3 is CASSQRVNYLTDTQYF. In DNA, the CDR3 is TGTGCCAGCAGCCAAAGGGTGAACTACCTCACAGATACGCAGTATTTT.

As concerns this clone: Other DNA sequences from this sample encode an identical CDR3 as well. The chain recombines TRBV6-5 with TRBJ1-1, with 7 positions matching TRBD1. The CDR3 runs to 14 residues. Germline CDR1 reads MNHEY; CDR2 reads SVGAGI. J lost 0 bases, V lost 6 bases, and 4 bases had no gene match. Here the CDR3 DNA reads TGTGCCAGCAGCCGGGACAGACTGAACACTGAAGCTTTCTTT. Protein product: CASSRDRLNTEAFF.

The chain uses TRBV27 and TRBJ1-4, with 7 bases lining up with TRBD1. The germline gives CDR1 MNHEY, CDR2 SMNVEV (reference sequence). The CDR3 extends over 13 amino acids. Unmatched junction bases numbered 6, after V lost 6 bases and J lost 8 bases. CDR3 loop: CASSRQGEEKLFF. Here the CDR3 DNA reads TGTGCCAGCAGCAGACAGGGTGAGGAAAAACTGTTTTTT. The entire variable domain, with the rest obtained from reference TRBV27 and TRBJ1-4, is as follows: EAQVTQNPRYLITVTGKKLTVTCSQNMNHEYMSWYRQDPGLGLRQIYYSMNVEVTDKGDVPEGYKVSRKEKRNFPLILESPSPNQTSLYFCASSRQGEEKLFFGSGTQLSVL.

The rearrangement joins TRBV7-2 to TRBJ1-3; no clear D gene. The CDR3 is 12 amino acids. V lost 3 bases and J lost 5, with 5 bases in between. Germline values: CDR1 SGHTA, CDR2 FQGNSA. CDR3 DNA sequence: TGTGCCAGCAGCTTCAGTCGAAACACCATATATTTT. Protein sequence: CASSFSRNTIYF.

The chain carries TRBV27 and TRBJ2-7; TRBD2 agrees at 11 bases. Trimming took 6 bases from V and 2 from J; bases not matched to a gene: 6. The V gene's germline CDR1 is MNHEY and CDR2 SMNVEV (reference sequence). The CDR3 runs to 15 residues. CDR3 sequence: CASSSGLAGAYEQYF. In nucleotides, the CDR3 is TGTGCCAGCAGCAGCGGACTAGCGGGTGCCTACGAGCAGTACTTC.

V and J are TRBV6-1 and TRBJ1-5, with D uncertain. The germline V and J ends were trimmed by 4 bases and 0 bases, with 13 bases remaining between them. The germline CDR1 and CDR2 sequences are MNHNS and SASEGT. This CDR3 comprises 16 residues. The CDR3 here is CASSGLATISNQPQHF. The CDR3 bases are TGTGCCAGCAGTGGACTAGCGACGATTAGCAATCAGCCCCAGCATTTT.

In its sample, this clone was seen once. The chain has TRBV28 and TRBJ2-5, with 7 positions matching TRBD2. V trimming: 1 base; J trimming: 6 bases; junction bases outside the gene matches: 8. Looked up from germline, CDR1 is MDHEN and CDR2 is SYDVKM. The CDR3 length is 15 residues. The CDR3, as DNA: TGTGCCAGCAGTTTATCGCTCGCGGGAGTAAAGACCCAGTACTTC. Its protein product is CASSLSLAGVKTQYF.

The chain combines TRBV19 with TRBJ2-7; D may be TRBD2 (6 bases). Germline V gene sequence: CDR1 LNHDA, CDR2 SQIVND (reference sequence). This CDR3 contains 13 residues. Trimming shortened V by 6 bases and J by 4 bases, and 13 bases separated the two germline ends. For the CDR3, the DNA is TGTGCCAGTAGCTGGTCGGGAGAGTACGAGCAGTACTTC. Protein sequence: CASSWSGEYEQYF.

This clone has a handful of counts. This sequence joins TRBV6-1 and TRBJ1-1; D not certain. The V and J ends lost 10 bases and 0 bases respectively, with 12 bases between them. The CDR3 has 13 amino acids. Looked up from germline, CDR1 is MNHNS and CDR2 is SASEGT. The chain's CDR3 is CANTKYMNTEAFF. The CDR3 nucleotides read TGTGCCAACACGAAATACATGAACACTGAAGCTTTCTTT.

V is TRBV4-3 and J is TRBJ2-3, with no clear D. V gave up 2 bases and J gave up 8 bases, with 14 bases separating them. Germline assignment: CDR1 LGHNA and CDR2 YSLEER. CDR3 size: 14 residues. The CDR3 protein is CASSQQLTWGTQYF. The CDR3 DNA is TGCGCCAGCAGCCAACAACTCACGTGGGGTACGCAGTATTTT.

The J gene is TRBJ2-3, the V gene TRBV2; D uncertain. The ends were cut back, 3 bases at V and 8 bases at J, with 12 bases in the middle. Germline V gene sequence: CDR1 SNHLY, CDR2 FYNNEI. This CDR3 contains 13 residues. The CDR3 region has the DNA TGTGCCAGCAGTGATTCAGTCCTAGTTACGCAGTATTTT. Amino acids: CASSDSVLVTQYF.

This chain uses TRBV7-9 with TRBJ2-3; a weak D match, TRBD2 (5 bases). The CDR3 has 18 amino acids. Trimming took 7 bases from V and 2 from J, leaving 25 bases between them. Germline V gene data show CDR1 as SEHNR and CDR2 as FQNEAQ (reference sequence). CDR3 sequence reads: CASNPNPLDEGSTDTQYF. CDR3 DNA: TGTGCCAGCAACCCTAATCCTTTGGATGAGGGATCCACAGATACGCAGTATTTT.

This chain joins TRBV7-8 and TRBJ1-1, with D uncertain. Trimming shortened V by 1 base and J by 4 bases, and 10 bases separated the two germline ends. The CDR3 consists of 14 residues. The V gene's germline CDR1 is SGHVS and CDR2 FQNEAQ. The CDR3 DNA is TGTGCCAGCAGCTTAGATCCGGGAGGCACTGAAGCTTTCTTT. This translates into CASSLDPGGTEAFF.

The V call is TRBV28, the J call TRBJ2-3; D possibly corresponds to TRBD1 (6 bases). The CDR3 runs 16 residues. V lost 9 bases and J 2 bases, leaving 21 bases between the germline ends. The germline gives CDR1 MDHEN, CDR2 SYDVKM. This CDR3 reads CARMRKAGESTDTQYF. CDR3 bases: TGTGCCAGGATGAGAAAAGCAGGGGAATCCACAGATACGCAGTATTTT. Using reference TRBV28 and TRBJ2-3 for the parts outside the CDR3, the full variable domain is DVKVTQSSRYLVKRTGEKVFLECVQDMDHENMFWYRQDPGLGLRLIYFSYDVKMKEKGDIPEGYSVSREKKERFSLILESASTNQTSMYLCARMRKAGESTDTQYFGPGTRLTVL.

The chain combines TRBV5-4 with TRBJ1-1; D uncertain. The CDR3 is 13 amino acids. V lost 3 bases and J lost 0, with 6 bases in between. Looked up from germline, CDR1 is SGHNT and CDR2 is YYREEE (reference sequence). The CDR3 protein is CASSSALNTEAFF. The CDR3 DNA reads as TGTGCCAGCAGCTCGGCGTTGAACACTGAAGCTTTCTTT.

As DNA, the CDR3 is TGTGCCAGCGGGGACAGGGGAATCACAGATACGCAGTATTTT. Translating it yields CASGDRGITDTQYF. The chain combines TRBV28 with TRBJ2-3; 10 positions match TRBD1. This CDR3 is 14 amino acids long. Germline CDR1 MDHEN, CDR2 SYDVKM. V was pared by 8 bases and J by 2 bases, with 4 bases of the junction left unmatched.

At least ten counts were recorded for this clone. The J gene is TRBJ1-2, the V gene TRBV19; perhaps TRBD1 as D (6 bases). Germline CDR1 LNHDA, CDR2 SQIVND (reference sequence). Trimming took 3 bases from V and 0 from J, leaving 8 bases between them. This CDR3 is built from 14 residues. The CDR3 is CASSIGQPNYGYTF. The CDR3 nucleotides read TGTGCCAGTAGTATTGGACAGCCTAACTATGGCTACACCTTC.

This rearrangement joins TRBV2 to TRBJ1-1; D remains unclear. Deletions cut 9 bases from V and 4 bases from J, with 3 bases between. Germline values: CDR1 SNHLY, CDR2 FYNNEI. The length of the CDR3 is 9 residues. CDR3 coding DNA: TGTGCCAGTGGCACTGAAGCTTTCTTT. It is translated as CASGTEAFF.